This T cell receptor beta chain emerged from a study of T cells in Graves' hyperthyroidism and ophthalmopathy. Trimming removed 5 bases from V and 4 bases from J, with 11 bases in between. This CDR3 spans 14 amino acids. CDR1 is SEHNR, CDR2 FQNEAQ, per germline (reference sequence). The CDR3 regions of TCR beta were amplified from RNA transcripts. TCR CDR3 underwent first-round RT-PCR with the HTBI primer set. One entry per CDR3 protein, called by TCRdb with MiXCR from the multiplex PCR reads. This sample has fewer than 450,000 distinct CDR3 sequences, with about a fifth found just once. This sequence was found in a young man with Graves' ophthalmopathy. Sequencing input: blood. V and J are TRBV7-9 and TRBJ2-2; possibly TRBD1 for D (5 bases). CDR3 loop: CASSHPRGTGELFF. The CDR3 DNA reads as TGTGCCAGCAGCCATCCTAGGGGCACCGGGGAGCTGTTTTTT.